This T cell receptor (beta chain) was sequenced in a study of blood T cells in healthy people across ages. J lost 7 bases, V lost 4 bases, and 8 bases had no gene match. The CDR3 covers 14 residues. The germline gives CDR1 SGHKS, CDR2 YYEKEE (reference sequence). The second PCR ran roughly 7 to 12 cycles with a sample-barcoded 5' primer and J-beta primers. MiXCR, applied by TCRdb to the 5' RACE reads, yields one record per CDR3 protein. The data show more than 1,400,000 distinct CDR3 sequences, about 40% seen once. The chain carries TRBV5-5 and TRBJ1-5, with 7 positions matching TRBD1. The sequence was collected from a young woman in good health. Sequenced input: blood. The CDR3 loop is CASSQDRAYQPQHF. The CDR3 DNA sequence: TGTGCCAGCAGCCAAGACAGGGCCTACCAGCCCCAGCATTTT.